One and the same sample provided the 3 T cell receptor beta chains below, sequenced in a study of T cells in localized non-small cell lung cancer. Profiling relied on immunoSEQ multiplex PCR, and the TCRdb table lists in-frame clones only, not all of them. The sample lists 1,500 to 2,000 clones; 32% were seen once. Sample: normal lung tissue next to the tumor, taken before any cancer treatment. The receptors come from a female donor of 60 years or more with stage I lung adenocarcinoma.

This sequence joins TRBV11-3 and TRBJ1-1; D not resolved. Trimming took off 3 bases at V and 4 bases at J, with 15 bases between the two ends. The CDR3 sequence is 15 residues long. CDR1 is SGHNT and CDR2 is YENEEA in the germline V gene. The CDR3 DNA reads TGTGCCAGCAGCTTGGCCGGCAGCACTTTCACTGAAGCTTTCTTT. It codes for CASSLAGSTFTEAFF.

The CDR3 loop is CATTLSSYNEQFF. CDR3 bases: TGTGCCACCACCTTGAGCTCCTACAATGAGCAGTTCTTC. The chain recombines TRBV6-8 with TRBJ2-1; D ambiguous. CDR1 and CDR2 from the germline V gene are MNHGY and SAAAGT. This CDR3 region has 13 residues. Deletions cut 10 bases from V and 0 bases from J, with 10 bases between.

CDR3 loop: CATYRVASYEQYF. In DNA form, the CDR3 reads TGTGCCACCTACAGGGTCGCATCCTACGAGCAGTACTTC. This sequence joins TRBV6-8 and TRBJ2-7; D might be TRBD1 (6 bases). V was pared by 10 bases and J by 1 base, with 14 bases between. This CDR3 spans 13 amino acids. CDR1 and CDR2 from the germline V gene are MNHGY and SAAAGT.